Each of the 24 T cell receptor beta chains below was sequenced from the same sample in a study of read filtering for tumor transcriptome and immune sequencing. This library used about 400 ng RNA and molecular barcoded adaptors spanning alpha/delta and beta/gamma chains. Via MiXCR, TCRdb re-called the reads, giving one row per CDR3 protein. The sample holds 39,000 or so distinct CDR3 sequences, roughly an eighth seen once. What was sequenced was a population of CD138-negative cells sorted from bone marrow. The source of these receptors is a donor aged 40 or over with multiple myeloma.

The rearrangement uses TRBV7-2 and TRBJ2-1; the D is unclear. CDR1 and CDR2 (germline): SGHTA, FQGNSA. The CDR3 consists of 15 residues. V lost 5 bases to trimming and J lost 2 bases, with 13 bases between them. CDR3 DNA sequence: TGTGCCAGCAGCCCGGACCGTCCAACCTACAATGAGCAGTTCTTC. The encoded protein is CASSPDRPTYNEQFF.

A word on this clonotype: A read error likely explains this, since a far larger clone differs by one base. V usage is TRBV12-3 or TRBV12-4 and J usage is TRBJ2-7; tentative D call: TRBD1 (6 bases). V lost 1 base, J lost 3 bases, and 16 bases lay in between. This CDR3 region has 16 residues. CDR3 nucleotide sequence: TGTGCCAGCAGTTTAGAACAGGGCTTAACAGACTACGAGCAGTACTTC. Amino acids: CASSLEQGLTDYEQYF.

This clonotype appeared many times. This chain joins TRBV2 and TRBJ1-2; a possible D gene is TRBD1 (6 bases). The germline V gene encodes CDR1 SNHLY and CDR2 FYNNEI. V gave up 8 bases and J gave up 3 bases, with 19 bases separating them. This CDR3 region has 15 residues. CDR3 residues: CASSREGQGHYGYTF. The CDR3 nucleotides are TGTGCCAGCTCGAGAGAGGGGCAGGGGCACTATGGCTACACCTTC.

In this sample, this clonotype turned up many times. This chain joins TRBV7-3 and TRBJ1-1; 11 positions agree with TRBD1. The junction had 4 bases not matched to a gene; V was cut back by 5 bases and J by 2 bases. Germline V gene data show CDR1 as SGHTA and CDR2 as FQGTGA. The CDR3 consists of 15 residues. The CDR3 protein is CASSGTGGRNTEAFF. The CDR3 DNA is TGTGCCAGCAGCGGGACAGGGGGAAGAAACACTGAAGCTTTCTTT.

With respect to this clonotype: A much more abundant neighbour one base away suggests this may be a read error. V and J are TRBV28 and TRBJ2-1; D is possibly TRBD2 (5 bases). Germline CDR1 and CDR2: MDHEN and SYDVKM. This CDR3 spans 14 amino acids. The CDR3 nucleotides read TGTGCCAGCACCAGAGGGCCTAGGGTCAATGTGCAGTTCTTC. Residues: CASTRGPRVNVQFF.

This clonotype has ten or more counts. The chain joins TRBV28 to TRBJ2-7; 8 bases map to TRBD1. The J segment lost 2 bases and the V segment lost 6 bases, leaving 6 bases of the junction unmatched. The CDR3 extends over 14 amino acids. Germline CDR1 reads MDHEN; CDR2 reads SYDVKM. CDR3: CASRPGQEAYEQYF. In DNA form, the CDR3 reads TGTGCCAGCAGACCGGGACAGGAAGCCTACGAGCAGTACTTC.

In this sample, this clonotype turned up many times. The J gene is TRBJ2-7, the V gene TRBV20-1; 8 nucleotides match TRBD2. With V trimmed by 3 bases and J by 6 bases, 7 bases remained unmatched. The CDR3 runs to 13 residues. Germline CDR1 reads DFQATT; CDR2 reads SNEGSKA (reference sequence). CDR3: CSASGGAGAEQYF. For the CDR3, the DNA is TGCAGTGCTAGCGGAGGAGCGGGAGCCGAGCAGTACTTC.

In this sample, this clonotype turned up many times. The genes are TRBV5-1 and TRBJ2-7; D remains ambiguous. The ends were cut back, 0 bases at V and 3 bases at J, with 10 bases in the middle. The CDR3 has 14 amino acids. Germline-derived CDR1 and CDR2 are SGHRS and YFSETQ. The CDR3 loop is CASSLVGRNYEQYF. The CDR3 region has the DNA TGCGCCAGCAGCTTGGTTGGACGGAACTACGAGCAGTACTTC.

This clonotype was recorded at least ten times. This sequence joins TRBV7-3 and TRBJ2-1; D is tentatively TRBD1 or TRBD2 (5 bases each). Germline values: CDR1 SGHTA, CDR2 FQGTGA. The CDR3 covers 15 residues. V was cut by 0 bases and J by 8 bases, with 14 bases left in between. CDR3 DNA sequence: TGTGCCAGCAGCTTAACGGTTGGGGGAAACCATGAGCAGTTCTTC. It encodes CASSLTVGGNHEQFF.

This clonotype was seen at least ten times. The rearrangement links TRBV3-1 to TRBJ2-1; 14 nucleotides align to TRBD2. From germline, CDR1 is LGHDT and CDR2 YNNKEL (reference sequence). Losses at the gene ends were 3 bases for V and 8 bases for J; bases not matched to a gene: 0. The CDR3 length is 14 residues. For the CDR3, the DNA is TGTGCCAGCAGCCAGGGACTAGCGGGAGATGAGCAGTTCTTC. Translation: CASSQGLAGDEQFF.

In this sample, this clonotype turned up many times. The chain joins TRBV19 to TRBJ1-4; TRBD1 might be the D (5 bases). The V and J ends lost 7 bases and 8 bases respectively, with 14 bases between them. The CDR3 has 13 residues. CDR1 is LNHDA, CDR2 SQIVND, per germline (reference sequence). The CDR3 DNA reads TGTGCCAGTACTTACCGGACAAACGAAAAACTGTTTTTT. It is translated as CASTYRTNEKLFF.

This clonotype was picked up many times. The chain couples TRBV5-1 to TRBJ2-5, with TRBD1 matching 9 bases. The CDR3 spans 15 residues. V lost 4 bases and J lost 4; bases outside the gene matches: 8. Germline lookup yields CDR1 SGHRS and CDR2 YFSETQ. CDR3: CASSHGTGIRETQYF. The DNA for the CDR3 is TGCGCCAGCAGCCACGGGACAGGGATTCGAGAGACCCAGTACTTC. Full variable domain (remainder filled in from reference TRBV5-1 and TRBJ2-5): KAGVTQTPRYLIKTRGQQVTLSCSPISGHRSVSWYQQTPGQGLQFLFEYFSETQRNKGNFPGRFSGRQFSNSRSEMNVSTLELGDSALYLCASSHGTGIRETQYFGPGTRLLVL.

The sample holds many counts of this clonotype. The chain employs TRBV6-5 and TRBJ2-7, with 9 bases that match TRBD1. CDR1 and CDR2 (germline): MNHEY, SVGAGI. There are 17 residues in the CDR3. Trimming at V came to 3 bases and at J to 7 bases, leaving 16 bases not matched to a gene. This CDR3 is CASSYRLPGQGTGEQYF. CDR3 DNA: TGTGCCAGCAGTTATCGTTTACCGGGACAGGGTACTGGAGAGCAGTACTTC.

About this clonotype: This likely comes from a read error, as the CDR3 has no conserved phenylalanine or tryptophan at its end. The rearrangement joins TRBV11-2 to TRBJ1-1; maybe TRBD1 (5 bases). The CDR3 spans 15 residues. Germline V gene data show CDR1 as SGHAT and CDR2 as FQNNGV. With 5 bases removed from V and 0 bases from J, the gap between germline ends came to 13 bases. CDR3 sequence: CASSPTLGVNTEAFS. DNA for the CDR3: TGTGCCAGCAGCCCGACACTAGGGGTGAACACTGAAGCTTTCTCT.

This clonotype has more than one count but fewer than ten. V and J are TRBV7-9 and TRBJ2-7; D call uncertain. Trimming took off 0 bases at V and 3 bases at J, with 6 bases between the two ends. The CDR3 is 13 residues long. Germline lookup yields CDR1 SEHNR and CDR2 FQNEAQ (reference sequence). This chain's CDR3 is CASSLAYSYEQYF. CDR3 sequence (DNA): TGTGCCAGCAGCTTAGCGTACAGCTACGAGCAGTACTTC.

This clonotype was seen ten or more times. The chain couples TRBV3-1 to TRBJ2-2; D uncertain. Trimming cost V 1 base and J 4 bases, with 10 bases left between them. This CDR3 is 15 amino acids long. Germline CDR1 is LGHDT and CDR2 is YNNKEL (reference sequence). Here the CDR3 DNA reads TGTGCCAGCAGCCAAGGCCCTTGGGGCACCGGGGAGCTGTTTTTT. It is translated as CASSQGPWGTGELFF.

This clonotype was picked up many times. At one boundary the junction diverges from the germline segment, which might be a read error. CDR3 DNA sequence: TGTGCCAGCAGCCTAGCCCCAGGGAACACTGAAGCTTTCTTT. Residues: CASSLAPGNTEAFF. The chain links TRBV7-2 to TRBJ1-1; D unclear. The CDR3 spans 14 residues. Germline assignment: CDR1 SGHTA and CDR2 FQGNSA.

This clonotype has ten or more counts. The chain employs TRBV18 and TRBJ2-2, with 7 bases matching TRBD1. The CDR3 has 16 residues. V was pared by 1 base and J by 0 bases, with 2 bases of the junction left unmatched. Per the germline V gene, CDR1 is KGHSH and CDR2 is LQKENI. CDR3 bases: TGTGCCAGCTCACCACAGGGGGCGCCGAACACCGGGGAGCTGTTTTTT. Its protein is CASSPQGAPNTGELFF.

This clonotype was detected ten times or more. CDR3 loop: CASSLSGQVPYEQYF. The DNA for the CDR3 is TGCGCCAGCAGCTTGTCGGGACAGGTACCCTACGAGCAGTACTTC. V and J are TRBV5-1 and TRBJ2-7, with 8 positions matching TRBD1. Germline V CDR1 and CDR2: SGHRS, YFSETQ. V lost 1 base, J lost 2 bases, and 5 bases stayed unmatched. The length of the CDR3 is 15 residues. Looking up the rest from reference TRBV5-1 and TRBJ2-7 gives the full variable domain: KAGVTQTPRYLIKTRGQQVTLSCSPISGHRSVSWYQQTPGQGLQFLFEYFSETQRNKGNFPGRFSGRQFSNSRSEMNVSTLELGDSALYLCASSLSGQVPYEQYFGPGTRLTVT.

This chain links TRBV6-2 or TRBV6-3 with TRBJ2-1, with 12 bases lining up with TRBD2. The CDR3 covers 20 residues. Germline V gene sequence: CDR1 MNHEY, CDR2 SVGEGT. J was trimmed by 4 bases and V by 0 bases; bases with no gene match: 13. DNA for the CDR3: TGTGCCAGCAGTTACTCTGCTCTACTAGCGGGAGGCAGCTCTTACAATGAGCAGTTCTTC. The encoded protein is CASSYSALLAGGSSYNEQFF.

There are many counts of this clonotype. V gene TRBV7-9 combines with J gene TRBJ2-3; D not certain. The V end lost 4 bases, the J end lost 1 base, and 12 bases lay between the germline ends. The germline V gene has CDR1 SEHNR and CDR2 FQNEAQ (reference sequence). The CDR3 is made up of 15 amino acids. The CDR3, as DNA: TGTGCCAGCAGCTCCTCCGCGTTGCGCACAGATACGCAGTATTTT. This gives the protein CASSSSALRTDTQYF.

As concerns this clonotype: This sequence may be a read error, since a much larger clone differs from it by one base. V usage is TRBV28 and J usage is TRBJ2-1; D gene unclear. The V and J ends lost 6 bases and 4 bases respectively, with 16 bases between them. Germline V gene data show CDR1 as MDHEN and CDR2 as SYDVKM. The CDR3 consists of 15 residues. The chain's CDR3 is CASSQHINPYNEQFF. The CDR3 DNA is TGTGCCAGCAGCCAACACATAAACCCGTACAATGAGCAGTTCTTC.

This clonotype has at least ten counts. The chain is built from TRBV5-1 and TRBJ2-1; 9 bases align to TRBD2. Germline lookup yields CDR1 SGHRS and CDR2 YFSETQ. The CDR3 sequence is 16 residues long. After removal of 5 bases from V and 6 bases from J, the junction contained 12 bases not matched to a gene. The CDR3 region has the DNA TGCGCCAGCAGATATGCGGGAGGGCCGGTCTTCAATGAGCAGTTCTTC. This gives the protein CASRYAGGPVFNEQFF.

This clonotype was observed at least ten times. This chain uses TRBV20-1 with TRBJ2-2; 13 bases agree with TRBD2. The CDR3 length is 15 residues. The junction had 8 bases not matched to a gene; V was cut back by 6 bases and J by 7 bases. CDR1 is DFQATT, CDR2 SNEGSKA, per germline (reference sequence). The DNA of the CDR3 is TGCAGTGCCCGGACTAGCGGGAGTCGTAGCGGGGAGCTGTTTTTT. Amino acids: CSARTSGSRSGELFF.